These 20 T cell receptor beta chains came from one sample sequenced in a study of cytomegalovirus exposure and HLA in healthy donors. Produced via immunoSEQ multiplex PCR; TCRdb's table is partial and in-frame only. The table lists almost 75,000 clones, about 82% of them singletons. Sequencing input: PBMCs. All receptors derive from a man younger than 40 in good health and CMV-seronegative.

The chain has TRBV4-3 and TRBJ1-3; D call uncertain. CDR1 and CDR2 from the germline V gene are LGHNA and YSLEER. The V and J ends lost 6 bases and 0 bases respectively, with 12 bases between them. This CDR3 has 15 residues. In DNA form, the CDR3 reads TGCGCCAGCAGTCCCCTCGGTCCCTCTGGAAACACCATATATTTT. It codes for CASSPLGPSGNTIYF.

This chain joins TRBV7-2 and TRBJ2-3, with 14 bases lining up with TRBD2. Trimming removed 3 bases from V and 5 bases from J; junction bases left unmatched: 4. The CDR3 totals 16 residues. In germline, CDR1 is SGHTA, CDR2 FQGNSA. CDR3 in amino acids: CASSFPGTSGGDTQYF. Written as DNA, the CDR3 is TGTGCCAGCAGCTTCCCCGGGACTAGCGGGGGAGATACGCAGTATTTT.

The chain employs TRBV7-9 and TRBJ2-1; tentative D call: TRBD1 (6 bases). Trimming left V 11 bases short and J 7 bases short, with 12 bases between. There are 11 residues in the CDR3. Per the germline V gene, CDR1 is SEHNR and CDR2 is FQNEAQ (reference sequence). CDR3: CAGSGENEQFF. The CDR3 DNA sequence: TGTGCCGGATCAGGGGAGAATGAGCAGTTCTTC.

To note about this clone: Other DNA sequences within the sample encode an identical CDR3. The chain recombines TRBV6-5 with TRBJ1-5, with a tentative D call TRBD1 (5 bases). Trimming removed 6 bases at V and 0 bases at J, with 12 bases between. The CDR3 is 15 residues long. CDR1 and CDR2 from the germline V gene are MNHEY and SVGAGI. CDR3 amino acids: CASRIREYSNQPQHF. The CDR3, as DNA: TGTGCCAGCAGGATCAGGGAATATAGCAATCAGCCCCAGCATTTT.

This chain uses TRBV5-4 with TRBJ2-2; perhaps TRBD1 as D (5 bases). Trimming took 2 bases from V and 11 from J, leaving 13 bases between them. CDR1 and CDR2 from the germline V gene are SGHNT and YYREEE (reference sequence). This CDR3 region has 13 residues. The CDR3 reads CASSFGDRRELFF. The CDR3 region has the DNA TGTGCCAGCAGCTTTGGAGACAGAAGAGAGCTGTTTTTT.

This chain uses TRBV5-1 with TRBJ2-1; no reliable D call. The V gene's germline CDR1 is SGHRS and CDR2 YFSETQ. This CDR3 has 16 amino acids. Deletions cut 0 bases from V and 0 bases from J, with 10 bases between. Here the CDR3 reads CASSLDTASSYNEQFF. The CDR3 region has the DNA TGCGCCAGCAGCTTGGACACAGCCAGCTCCTACAATGAGCAGTTCTTC.

This chain joins TRBV30 and TRBJ2-7, with 8 bases identical to TRBD2. Looked up from germline, CDR1 is GTSNPN and CDR2 is SVGIG (reference sequence). With V trimmed by 5 bases and J by 2 bases, 2 bases remained unmatched. The CDR3 extends over 12 amino acids. CDR3: CAWSGLAYEQYF. The DNA of the CDR3 is TGTGCCTGGTCGGGACTAGCCTACGAGCAGTACTTC.

The chain links TRBV9 to TRBJ1-1; D is unresolved. Germline V lookup: CDR1 SGDLS, CDR2 YYNGEE. This CDR3 spans 15 amino acids. V lost 5 bases and J 4 bases, leaving 18 bases between the germline ends. DNA for the CDR3: TGTGCCAGCAGTGTTACTGGCCGTCGGGGCACTGAAGCTTTCTTT. Its protein is CASSVTGRRGTEAFF.

The rearrangement joins TRBV6-5 to TRBJ1-1, with 8 bases aligning to TRBD1. Germline lookup yields CDR1 MNHEY and CDR2 SVGAGI. V shed 5 bases and J 12 bases; nucleotides not matched to a gene: 11. The CDR3 has 13 amino acids. CDR3 residues: CASSDTGTGKTFF. The CDR3 DNA sequence: TGTGCCAGCAGTGACACAGGGACAGGAAAAACTTTCTTT.

The V and J genes are TRBV28 and TRBJ1-5; 7 bases match TRBD1. In germline, CDR1 is MDHEN, CDR2 SYDVKM. The CDR3 length is 15 residues. The junction had 9 bases not matched to a gene; V was cut back by 6 bases and J by 4 bases. The CDR3, as DNA: TGTGCCAGCAGAGTCCGGGACAGCCAAAATCAGCCCCAGCATTTT. Translated: CASRVRDSQNQPQHF.

With respect to this clone: The same CDR3 also results from other DNA sequences found in this sample. The chain couples TRBV18 to TRBJ2-1, with D possibly matching TRBD2 (6 bases). Germline V gives CDR1 KGHSH, CDR2 LQKENI. The CDR3 spans 15 residues. Trimming left V 1 base short and J 3 bases short, with 10 bases between. The CDR3 DNA sequence: TGTGCCAGCTCACCACGGGACTCCTACTACAATGAGCAGTTCTTC. Translated: CASSPRDSYYNEQFF.

This clone was seen a few times. The gene calls are TRBV5-8 and TRBJ1-2; TRBD1 might be the D (6 bases). The V end lost 3 bases, the J end lost 4 bases, and 16 bases lay between the germline ends. Germline values: CDR1 SGHTS, CDR2 YDEGEE. The CDR3 runs to 15 residues. The CDR3 DNA sequence: TGTGCCAGCAGCTGGATTAGCAGGGGCATCTATGGCTACACCTTC. It is translated as CASSWISRGIYGYTF.

This rearrangement joins TRBV29-1 to TRBJ2-7; possibly TRBD2 for D (6 bases). V lost 6 bases and J lost 3, with 18 bases in between. This CDR3 has 14 residues. Looked up from germline, CDR1 is SQVTM and CDR2 is ANQGSEA. This chain's CDR3 is CSVIAAGRIYEQYF. CDR3 DNA: TGCAGCGTCATAGCGGCGGGGAGAATCTACGAGCAGTACTTC.

This chain links TRBV2 with TRBJ1-6; no firm D call. V lost 6 bases and J 7 bases, leaving 7 bases between the germline ends. CDR1 and CDR2 (germline): SNHLY, FYNNEI. This CDR3 comprises 12 residues. CDR3 region: CASRAGNSPLHF. The CDR3 region has the DNA TGTGCCAGCAGGGCTGGCAATTCACCCCTCCACTTT.

CDR3 sequence: CASSTFAGGPGLAKNIQYF. The CDR3 nucleotides are TGTGCCAGCAGTACCTTTGCGGGGGGACCGGGGCTAGCCAAAAACATTCAGTACTTC. The V and J genes are TRBV27 and TRBJ2-4; 8 bases match TRBD2. The CDR3 totals 19 residues. Germline loops: CDR1 MNHEY, CDR2 SMNVEV (reference sequence). Germline trimming cut 5 bases from V and 0 bases from J; bases unmatched to any gene: 15.

V usage is TRBV7-2 and J usage is TRBJ2-5; a possible D gene is TRBD1 (6 bases). The CDR3 totals 14 residues. Germline loops: CDR1 SGHTA, CDR2 FQGNSA. V was cut by 2 bases and J by 4 bases, with 11 bases left in between. The CDR3 spells CASSLMGAGETQYF. In DNA form, the CDR3 reads TGTGCCAGCAGCTTAATGGGGGCTGGAGAGACCCAGTACTTC.

This clone was detected a few times. The V and J genes are TRBV5-1 and TRBJ1-1; no clear D gene. Germline V gene lookup returns CDR1 SGHRS and CDR2 YFSETQ. Trimming removed 4 bases at V and 5 bases at J, with 15 bases between. This CDR3 spans 14 amino acids. CDR3 loop: CASSPAFGETEAFF. CDR3 DNA: TGCGCCAGCAGCCCTGCTTTCGGGGAAACTGAAGCTTTCTTT.

V is TRBV6-5 and J is TRBJ1-2; D uncertain. Germline V gene sequence: CDR1 MNHEY, CDR2 SVGAGI. Trimming left V 5 bases short and J 0 bases short, with 7 bases between. The CDR3 has 13 residues. The CDR3 coding sequence is TGTGCCAGCAGTCCCAGAACTAACTATGGCTACACCTTC. Protein product: CASSPRTNYGYTF.

This rearrangement joins TRBV2 to TRBJ1-1; no reliable D call. The CDR3 extends over 14 amino acids. Germline CDR1 reads SNHLY; CDR2 reads FYNNEI. Trimming shortened V by 1 base and J by 2 bases, and 8 bases separated the two germline ends. The CDR3 nucleotides read TGTGCCAGCAGTGAAGGACCGACAAACACTGAAGCTTTCTTT. This gives the protein CASSEGPTNTEAFF.

The CDR3 here is CAWSETGPQHF. CDR3 nucleotide sequence: TGTGCCTGGAGCGAGACGGGACCCCAGCATTTT. The V and J genes are TRBV30 and TRBJ1-5; D gene ambiguous. V was cut by 3 bases and J by 10 bases, with 10 bases left in between. The CDR3 has 11 residues. Per germline, CDR1 GTSNPN and CDR2 SVGIG (reference sequence). Based on the CDR3 plus reference TRBV30 and TRBJ1-5, the full variable domain is SQTIHQWPATLVQPVGSPLSLECTVEGTSNPNLYWYRQAAGRGLQLLFYSVGIGQISSEVPQNLSASRPQDRQFILSSKKLLLSDSGFYLCAWSETGPQHFGDGTRLSIL.